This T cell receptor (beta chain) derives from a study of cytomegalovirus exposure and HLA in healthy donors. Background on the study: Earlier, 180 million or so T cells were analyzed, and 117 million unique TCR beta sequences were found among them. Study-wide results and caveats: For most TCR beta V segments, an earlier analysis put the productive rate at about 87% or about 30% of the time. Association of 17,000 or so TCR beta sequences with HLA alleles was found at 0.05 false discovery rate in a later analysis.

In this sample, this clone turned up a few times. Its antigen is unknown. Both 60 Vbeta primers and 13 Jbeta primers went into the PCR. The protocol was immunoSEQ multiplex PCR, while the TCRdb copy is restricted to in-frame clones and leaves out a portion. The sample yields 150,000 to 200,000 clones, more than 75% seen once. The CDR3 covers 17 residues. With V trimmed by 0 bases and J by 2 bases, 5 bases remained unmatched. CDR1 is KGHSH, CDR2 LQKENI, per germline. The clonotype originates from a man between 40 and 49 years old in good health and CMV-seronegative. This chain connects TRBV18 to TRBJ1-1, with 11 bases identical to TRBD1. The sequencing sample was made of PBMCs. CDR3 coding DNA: TGTGCCAGCTCACCACCCGGGACAGGGGGTCCAAACACTGAAGCTTTCTTT. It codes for CASSPPGTGGPNTEAFF.